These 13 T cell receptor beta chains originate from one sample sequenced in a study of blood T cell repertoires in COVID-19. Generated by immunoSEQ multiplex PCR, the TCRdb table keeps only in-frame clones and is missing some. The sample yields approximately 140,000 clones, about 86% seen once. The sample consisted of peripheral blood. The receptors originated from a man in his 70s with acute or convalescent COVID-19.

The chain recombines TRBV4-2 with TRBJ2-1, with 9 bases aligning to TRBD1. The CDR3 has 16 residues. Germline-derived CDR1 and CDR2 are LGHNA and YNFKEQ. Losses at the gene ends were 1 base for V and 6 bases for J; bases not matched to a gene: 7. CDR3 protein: CASSQGLQGAGNEQFF. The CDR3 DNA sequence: TGTGCCAGCAGCCAAGGTTTACAGGGGGCCGGCAATGAGCAGTTCTTC.

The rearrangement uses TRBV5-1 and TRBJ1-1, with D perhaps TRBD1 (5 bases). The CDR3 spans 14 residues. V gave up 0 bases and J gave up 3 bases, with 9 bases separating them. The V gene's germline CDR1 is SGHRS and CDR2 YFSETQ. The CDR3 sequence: CASSLEGWDTEAFF. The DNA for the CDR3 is TGCGCCAGCAGCTTGGAGGGGTGGGACACTGAAGCTTTCTTT. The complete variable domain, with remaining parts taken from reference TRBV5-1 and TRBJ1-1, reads KAGVTQTPRYLIKTRGQQVTLSCSPISGHRSVSWYQQTPGQGLQFLFEYFSETQRNKGNFPGRFSGRQFSNSRSEMNVSTLELGDSALYLCASSLEGWDTEAFFGQGTRLTVV.

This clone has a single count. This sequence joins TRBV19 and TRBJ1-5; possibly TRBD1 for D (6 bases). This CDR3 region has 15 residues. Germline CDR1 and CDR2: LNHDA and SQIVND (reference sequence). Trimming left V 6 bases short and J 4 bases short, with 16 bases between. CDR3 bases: TGTGCCAGTAGCCACAGCGTGGGGGCGAATCAGCCCCAGCATTTT. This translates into CASSHSVGANQPQHF.

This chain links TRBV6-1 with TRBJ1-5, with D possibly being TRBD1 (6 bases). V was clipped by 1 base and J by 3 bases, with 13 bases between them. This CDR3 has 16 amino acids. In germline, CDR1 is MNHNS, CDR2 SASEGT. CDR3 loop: CASSEVGGLNNQPQHF. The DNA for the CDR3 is TGTGCCAGCAGTGAAGTCGGGGGGCTAAACAATCAGCCCCAGCATTTT.

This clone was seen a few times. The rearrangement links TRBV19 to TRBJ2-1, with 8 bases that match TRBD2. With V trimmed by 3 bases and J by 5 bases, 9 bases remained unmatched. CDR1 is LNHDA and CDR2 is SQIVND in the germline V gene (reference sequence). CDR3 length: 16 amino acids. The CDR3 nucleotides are TGTGCCAGTAGTATCCTAGCGGGCACCGCTGACAATGAGCAGTTCTTC. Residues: CASSILAGTADNEQFF.

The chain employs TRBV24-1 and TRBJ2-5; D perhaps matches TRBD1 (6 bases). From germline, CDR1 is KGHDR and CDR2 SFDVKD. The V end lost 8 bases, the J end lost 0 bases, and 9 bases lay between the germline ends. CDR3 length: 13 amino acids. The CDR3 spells CATKDSYQETQYF. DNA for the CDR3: TGTGCCACCAAGGACAGCTACCAAGAGACCCAGTACTTC.

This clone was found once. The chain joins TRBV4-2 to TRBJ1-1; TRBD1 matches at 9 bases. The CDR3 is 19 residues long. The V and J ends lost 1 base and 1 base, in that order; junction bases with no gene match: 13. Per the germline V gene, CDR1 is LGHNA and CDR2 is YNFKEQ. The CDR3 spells CASSQVRRGTGRENTEAFF. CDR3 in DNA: TGTGCCAGCAGCCAAGTACGCCGGGGGACAGGGAGGGAGAACACTGAAGCTTTCTTT.

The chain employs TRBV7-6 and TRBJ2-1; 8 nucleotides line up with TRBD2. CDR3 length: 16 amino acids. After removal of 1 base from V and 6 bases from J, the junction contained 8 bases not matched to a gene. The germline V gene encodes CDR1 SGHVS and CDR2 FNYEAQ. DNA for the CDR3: TGTGCCAGCAGCTTAGGCCGGGGCGGGAGGACCAATGAGCAGTTCTTC. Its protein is CASSLGRGGRTNEQFF.

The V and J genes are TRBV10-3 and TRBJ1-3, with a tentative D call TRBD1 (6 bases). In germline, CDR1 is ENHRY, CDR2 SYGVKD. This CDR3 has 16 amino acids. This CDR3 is CATSSQGTSSGNTIYF. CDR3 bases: TGTGCTACATCAAGCCAGGGGACCAGCTCTGGAAACACCATATATTTT.

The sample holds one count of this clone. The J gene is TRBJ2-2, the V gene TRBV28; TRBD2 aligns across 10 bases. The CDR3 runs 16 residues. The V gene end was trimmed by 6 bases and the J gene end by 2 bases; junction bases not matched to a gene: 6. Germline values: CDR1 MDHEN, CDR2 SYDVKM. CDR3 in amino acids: CASRPASGRNTGELFF. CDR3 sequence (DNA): TGTGCCAGCAGACCGGCTAGCGGGAGAAACACCGGGGAGCTGTTTTTT.

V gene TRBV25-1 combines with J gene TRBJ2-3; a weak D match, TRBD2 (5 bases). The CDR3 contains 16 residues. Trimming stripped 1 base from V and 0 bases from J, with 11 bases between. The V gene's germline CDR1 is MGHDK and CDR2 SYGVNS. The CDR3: CASSESTGSSTDTQYF. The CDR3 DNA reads TGTGCCAGCAGTGAATCAACGGGGTCTAGCACAGATACGCAGTATTTT.

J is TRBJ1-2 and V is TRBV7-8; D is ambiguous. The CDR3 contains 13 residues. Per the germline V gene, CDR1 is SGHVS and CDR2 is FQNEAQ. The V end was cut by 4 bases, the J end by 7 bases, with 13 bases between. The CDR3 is CASSSAGYSGYTF. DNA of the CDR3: TGTGCCAGCAGCTCGGCGGGGTATAGTGGCTACACCTTC.

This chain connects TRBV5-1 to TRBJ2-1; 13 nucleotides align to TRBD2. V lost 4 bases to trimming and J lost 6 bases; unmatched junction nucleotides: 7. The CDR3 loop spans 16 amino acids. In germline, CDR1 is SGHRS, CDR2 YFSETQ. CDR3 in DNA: TGCGCCAGCAGCACTAGCGGGAGGGCCGACGGCAATGAGCAGTTCTTC. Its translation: CASSTSGRADGNEQFF.